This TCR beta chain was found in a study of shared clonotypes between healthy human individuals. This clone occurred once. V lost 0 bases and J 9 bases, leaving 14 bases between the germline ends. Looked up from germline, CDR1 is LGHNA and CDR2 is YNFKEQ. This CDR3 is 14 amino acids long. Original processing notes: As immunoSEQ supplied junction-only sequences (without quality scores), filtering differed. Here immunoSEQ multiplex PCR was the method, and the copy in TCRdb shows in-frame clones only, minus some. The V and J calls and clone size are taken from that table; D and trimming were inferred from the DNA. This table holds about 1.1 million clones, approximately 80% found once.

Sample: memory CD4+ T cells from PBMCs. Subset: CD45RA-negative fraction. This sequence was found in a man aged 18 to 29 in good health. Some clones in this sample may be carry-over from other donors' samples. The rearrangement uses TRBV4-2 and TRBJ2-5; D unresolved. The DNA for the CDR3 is TGTGCCAGCAGCCAAGAGGGGTGGTCGCCCGCCCAGTACTTC. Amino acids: CASSQEGWSPAQYF.